This T cell receptor beta chain derives from a study of beta chain features in type 1 diabetes. This clone came up a few times. Sorted cells reached over 95% purity in every population. The CDR3 is 14 residues long. Germline assignment: CDR1 KGHSH and CDR2 LQKENI. With 3 bases clipped from V and 9 bases from J, the junction kept 7 bases outside the gene matches. Of the isolated RNA, all was reverse transcribed, and so the sequenced material was expressed TCRB transcripts. Assay used: immunoSEQ multiplex PCR; TCRdb lists only in-frame clones, some missing. The sample holds 900,000 or so clones; roughly 17% are singletons and the top ten take 0.023%.

The V call is TRBV18, the J call TRBJ2-1; TRBD2 matches at 8 bases. The receptor was isolated from a woman aged 18-30 years in good health. Source material: naive CD4+ T cells from blood. The CDR3 DNA sequence: TGTGCCAGCTCACCCAGCGGGAGCGCCGGTGAGCAGTTCTTC. This sequence encodes CASSPSGSAGEQFF.